This TCR beta chain was found in a study of blood T cell repertoires in COVID-19. The table came from immunoSEQ multiplex PCR; TCRdb's copy has only in-frame clones and leaves some out. The data hold approximately 260,000 clones, with about 87% observed a single time. Germline-derived CDR1 and CDR2 are GTSNPN and SVGIG (reference sequence). CDR3 length: 12 residues. V was trimmed by 1 base and J by 4 bases, leaving 7 bases between them. The sequenced material came from PBMCs or T cells enriched from blood (not recorded which). This receptor was taken from a woman in her thirties or forties with acute COVID-19. The gene calls are TRBV30 and TRBJ1-1, with a possible D match to TRBD1 (5 bases). Here the CDR3 DNA reads TGTGCCTGGAGTGAACAGGTCACTGAAGCTTTCTTT. Protein product: CAWSEQVTEAFF.